This TCR beta chain was identified during a study of blood T cell repertoires in COVID-19. Study-wide background: Collection of acute and convalescent COVID-19 samples took place in the United States, Italy and Spain. PBMCs, B-cell-depleted T cells, or T cells were the source of the cDNA or gDNA that made up the material.

In the original analysis: Nucleated cell number was recorded as an estimate derived from reference gene primer amplification. Only in-frame clones appear in the TCRdb table, and some are missing; sequencing was by immunoSEQ multiplex PCR. The V and J calls and the clone size are those of that table, but D and trimming were determined from the DNA. The data show tens of thousands of clones, 80% to 90% seen once. The ends were cut back, 5 bases at V and 0 bases at J, with 11 bases in the middle. In germline, CDR1 is SGDLS, CDR2 YYNGEE. The CDR3 consists of 15 residues. This clone was seen more than once but under ten times.

The receptor's source is a man in his fifties or sixties with acute or convalescent COVID-19. The chain couples TRBV9 to TRBJ2-2, with D perhaps TRBD1 (7 bases). Source material: peripheral blood. The CDR3 nucleotides are TGTGCCAGCAGGCGGGACAGTACGAACACCGGGGAGCTGTTTTTT. It specifies CASRRDSTNTGELFF.